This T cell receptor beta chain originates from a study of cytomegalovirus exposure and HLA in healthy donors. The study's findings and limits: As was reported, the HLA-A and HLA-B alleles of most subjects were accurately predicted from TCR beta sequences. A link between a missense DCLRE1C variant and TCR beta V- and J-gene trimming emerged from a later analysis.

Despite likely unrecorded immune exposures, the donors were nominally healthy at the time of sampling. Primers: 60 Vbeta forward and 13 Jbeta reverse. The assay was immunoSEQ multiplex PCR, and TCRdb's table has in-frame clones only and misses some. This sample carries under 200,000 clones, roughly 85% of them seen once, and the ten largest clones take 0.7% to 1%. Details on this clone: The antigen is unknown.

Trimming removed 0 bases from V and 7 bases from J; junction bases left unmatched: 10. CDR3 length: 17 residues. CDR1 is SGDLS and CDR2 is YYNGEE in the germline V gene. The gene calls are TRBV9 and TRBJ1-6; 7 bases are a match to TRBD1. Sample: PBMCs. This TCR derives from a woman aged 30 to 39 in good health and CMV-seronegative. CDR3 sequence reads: CASSVGRGDTGNSPLHF. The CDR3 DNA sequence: TGTGCCAGCAGCGTAGGCAGGGGGGACACGGGGAATTCACCCCTCCACTTT.